This T cell receptor (beta chain) appears in the sequencing data of a study of cytomegalovirus exposure and HLA in healthy donors. Study background: Earlier sequencing of about 200 million T cells yielded approximately 120 million unique TCR beta sequences.

Overall study findings and caveats: By a later analysis, the bulk of CMV-associated TCR beta chains appeared HLA-restricted.

V was pared by 6 bases and J by 4 bases, with 13 bases between. Germline CDR1 SGHRS, CDR2 YFSETQ. The CDR3 is 14 residues long. This clone was seen once. Antigen: not known. The PCR made use of 60 Vbeta and 13 Jbeta primers. The repertoire was sequenced with immunoSEQ multiplex PCR; TCRdb's copy has only in-frame clones and lacks some. The sample includes about 200,000 clones, more than 60% of them seen just once. The chain couples TRBV5-1 to TRBJ2-2; D might be TRBD1 (6 bases). Sequenced sample: PBMCs. This TCR was sampled from a man aged 50 to 59 in good health and CMV-seronegative. The CDR3 DNA follows: TGCGCCAGCACCAGGACAGTCCTCACCGGGGAGCTGTTTTTT. Its protein product is CASTRTVLTGELFF. The full variable domain, completed using reference TRBV5-1 and TRBJ2-2, is KAGVTQTPRYLIKTRGQQVTLSCSPISGHRSVSWYQQTPGQGLQFLFEYFSETQRNKGNFPGRFSGRQFSNSRSEMNVSTLELGDSALYLCASTRTVLTGELFFGEGSRLTVL.